The 6 T cell receptor beta chains in this list originate from one sample, sequenced in a study of shared clonotypes between healthy human individuals. Sequencing was performed with immunoSEQ multiplex PCR; in TCRdb, only in-frame clones are kept and a portion is missing. Among 2 million to 2.5 million clones listed, roughly 95% were seen once. Sequenced sample: naive CD4+ T cells sorted from blood. Subset defined: CD45RA+ positively selected. These receptor sequences come from a man aged 18 to 30 in good health.

DNA for the CDR3: TGTGCCAGCAGCTTGGGGCCGGGCACTGAAGCTTTCTTT. Its protein product is CASSLGPGTEAFF. The V call is TRBV5-4, the J call TRBJ1-1, with D unresolved. This CDR3 region has 13 residues. Germline V lookup: CDR1 SGHNT, CDR2 YYREEE (reference sequence). The ends were cut back, 0 bases at V and 4 bases at J, with 7 bases in the middle.

CDR3 sequence reads: CASSAGTDSNQPQHF. CDR3 bases: TGTGCCAGCAGTGCCGGGACGGATAGCAATCAGCCCCAGCATTTT. J is TRBJ1-5 and V is TRBV6-1, with a tentative D call TRBD1 (5 bases). The V and J ends lost 4 bases and 0 bases respectively, with 10 bases between them. The CDR3 spans 15 residues. The germline CDR1 and CDR2 sequences are MNHNS and SASEGT.

This sequence joins TRBV19 and TRBJ2-1; 10 bases line up with TRBD2. This CDR3 is 14 amino acids long. The germline V gene has CDR1 LNHDA and CDR2 SQIVND (reference sequence). V shed 10 bases, J shed 4 bases, and the junction held 7 bases outside the gene matches. CDR3 region: CATERGGRYNEQFF. The CDR3 DNA reads TGTGCCACCGAGCGGGGGGGCAGGTACAATGAGCAGTTCTTC. Full variable domain (remainder filled in from reference TRBV19 and TRBJ2-1): DGGITQSPKYLFRKEGQNVTLSCEQNLNHDAMYWYRQDPGQGLRLIYYSQIVNDFQKGDIAEGYSVSREKKESFPLTVTSAQKNPTAFYLCATERGGRYNEQFFGPGTRLTVL.

V usage is TRBV27 and J usage is TRBJ2-3; D gene uncertain. CDR1 MNHEY and CDR2 SMNVEV come from the germline V gene (reference sequence). V lost 3 bases to trimming and J lost 8 bases, with 9 bases between them. The CDR3 consists of 12 residues. CDR3 in amino acids: CASSFPTGTQYF. As DNA, the CDR3 is TGTGCCAGCAGTTTCCCTACCGGTACGCAGTATTTT.

V usage is TRBV2 and J usage is TRBJ2-4; D possibly corresponds to TRBD1 (6 bases). Between the trimmed V and J ends, which lost 0 bases and 6 bases, there was a span of 15 bases. This CDR3 has 16 amino acids. CDR1 and CDR2 (germline): SNHLY, FYNNEI. The CDR3 is CASSEAGRGDTNIQYF. For the CDR3, the DNA is TGTGCCAGCAGTGAAGCGGGCAGGGGAGATACAAACATTCAGTACTTC.

This sequence joins TRBV2 and TRBJ2-7, with D uncertain. V was clipped by 4 bases and J by 0 bases, with 10 bases between them. CDR1 and CDR2 from the germline V gene are SNHLY and FYNNEI. The CDR3 length is 14 residues. The CDR3 region has the DNA TGTGCCAGCAGTGGTTCTGATTACTCCTACGAGCAGTACTTC. Translating gives CASSGSDYSYEQYF.